This T cell receptor (beta chain) derives from a study of CD8+CD57+ T cells in acquired aplastic anemia. About the research overall: Sorted cells (CD4+ and CD8+) yielded DNA amounts that averaged about 3.4 ug. Average CD4+ read depth in healthy donors was about 10.8 million reads.

Germline CDR1 is SQVTM and CDR2 is ANQGSEA. This CDR3 is built from 13 residues. Trimming took 4 bases from V and 1 from J, leaving 8 bases between them. Regarding the study as a whole: Shared by patients and controls, nearly 30 CD8+ CDR3s were abundant in patients. In CD8+ cells, Simpson's diversity showed no significant difference between patients and controls.

TCR beta VDJ combinations and CDR3 sequences were profiled from genomic DNA. TCRdb redid the calling of the reads with MiXCR, one entry per CDR3 protein. This sample has approximately 160,000 distinct CDR3 sequences, with about 48% found just once. At least ten counts were recorded for this clonotype. Its antigen is not identified. The sequenced sample was sorted CD4+, CD8+, or CD8+CD57+ T cells (not recorded which) from PBMCs. The rearrangement uses TRBV29-1 and TRBJ1-5, with D unclear. The receptor's source is a human donor in good health. CDR3 in DNA: TGCAGCGTTGGGGGTGGCAGCAATCAGCCCCAGCATTTT. Translated, it gives CSVGGGSNQPQHF.